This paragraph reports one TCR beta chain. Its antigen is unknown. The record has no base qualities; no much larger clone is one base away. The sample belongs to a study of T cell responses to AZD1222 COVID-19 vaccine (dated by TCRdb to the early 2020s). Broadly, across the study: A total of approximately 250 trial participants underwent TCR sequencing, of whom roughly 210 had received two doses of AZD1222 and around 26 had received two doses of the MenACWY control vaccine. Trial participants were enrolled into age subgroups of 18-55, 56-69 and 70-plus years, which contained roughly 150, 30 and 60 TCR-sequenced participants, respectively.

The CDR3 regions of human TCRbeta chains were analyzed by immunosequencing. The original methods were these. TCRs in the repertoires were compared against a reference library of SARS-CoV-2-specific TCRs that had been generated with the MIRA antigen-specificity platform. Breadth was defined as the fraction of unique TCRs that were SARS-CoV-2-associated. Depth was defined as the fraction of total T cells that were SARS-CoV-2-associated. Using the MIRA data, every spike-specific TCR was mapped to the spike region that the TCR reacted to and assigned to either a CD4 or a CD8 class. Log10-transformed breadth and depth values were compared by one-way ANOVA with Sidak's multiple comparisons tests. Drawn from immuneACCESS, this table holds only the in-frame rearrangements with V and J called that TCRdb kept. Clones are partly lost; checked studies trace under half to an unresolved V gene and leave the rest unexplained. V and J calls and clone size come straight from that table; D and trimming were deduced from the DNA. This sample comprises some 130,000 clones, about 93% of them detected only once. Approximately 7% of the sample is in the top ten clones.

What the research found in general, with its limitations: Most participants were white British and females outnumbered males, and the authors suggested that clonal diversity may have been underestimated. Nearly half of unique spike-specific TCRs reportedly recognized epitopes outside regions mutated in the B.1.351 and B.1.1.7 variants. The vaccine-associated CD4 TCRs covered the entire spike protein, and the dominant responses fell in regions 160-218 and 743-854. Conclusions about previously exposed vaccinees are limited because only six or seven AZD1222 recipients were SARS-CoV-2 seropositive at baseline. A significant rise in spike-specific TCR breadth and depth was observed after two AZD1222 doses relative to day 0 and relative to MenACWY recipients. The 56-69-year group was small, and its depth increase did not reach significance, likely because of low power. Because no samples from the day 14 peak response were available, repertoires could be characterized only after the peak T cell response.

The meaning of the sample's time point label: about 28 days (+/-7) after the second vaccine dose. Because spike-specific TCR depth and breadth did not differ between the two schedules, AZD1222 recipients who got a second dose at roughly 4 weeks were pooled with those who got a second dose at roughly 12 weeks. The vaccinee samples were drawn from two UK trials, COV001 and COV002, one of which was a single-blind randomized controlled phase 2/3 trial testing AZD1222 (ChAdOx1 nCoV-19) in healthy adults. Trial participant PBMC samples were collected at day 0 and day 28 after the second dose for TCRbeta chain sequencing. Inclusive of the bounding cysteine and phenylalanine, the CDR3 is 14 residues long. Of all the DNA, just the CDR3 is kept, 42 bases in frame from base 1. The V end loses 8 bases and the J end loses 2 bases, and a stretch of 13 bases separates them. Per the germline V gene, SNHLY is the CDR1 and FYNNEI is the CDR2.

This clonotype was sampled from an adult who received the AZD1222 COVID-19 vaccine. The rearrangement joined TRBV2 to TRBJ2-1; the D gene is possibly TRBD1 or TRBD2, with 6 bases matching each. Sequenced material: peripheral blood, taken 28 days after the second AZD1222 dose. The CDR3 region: CASWGAEAYNEQFF. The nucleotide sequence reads TGTGCCAGCTGGGGGGCTGAGGCCTACAATGAGCAGTTCTTC.